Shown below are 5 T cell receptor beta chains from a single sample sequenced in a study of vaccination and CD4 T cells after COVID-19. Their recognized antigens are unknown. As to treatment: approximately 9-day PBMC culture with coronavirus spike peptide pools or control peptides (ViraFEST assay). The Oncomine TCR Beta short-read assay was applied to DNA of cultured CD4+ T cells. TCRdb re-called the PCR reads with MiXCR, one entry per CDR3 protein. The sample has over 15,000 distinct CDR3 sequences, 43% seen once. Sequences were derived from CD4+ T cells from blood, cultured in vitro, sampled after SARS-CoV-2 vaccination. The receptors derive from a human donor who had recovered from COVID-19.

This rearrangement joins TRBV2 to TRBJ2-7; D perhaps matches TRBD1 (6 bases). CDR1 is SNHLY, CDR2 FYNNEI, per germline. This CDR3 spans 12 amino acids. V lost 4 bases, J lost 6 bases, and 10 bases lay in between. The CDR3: CASSVEGGEQYF. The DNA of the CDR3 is TGTGCCAGCAGTGTGGAAGGGGGCGAGCAGTACTTC.

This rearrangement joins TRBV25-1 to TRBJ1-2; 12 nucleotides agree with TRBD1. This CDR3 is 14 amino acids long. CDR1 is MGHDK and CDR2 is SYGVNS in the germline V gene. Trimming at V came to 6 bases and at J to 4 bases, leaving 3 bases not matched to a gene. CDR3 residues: CASSGTGGAYGYTF. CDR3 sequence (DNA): TGTGCCAGCAGCGGGACAGGGGGCGCCTATGGCTACACCTTC.

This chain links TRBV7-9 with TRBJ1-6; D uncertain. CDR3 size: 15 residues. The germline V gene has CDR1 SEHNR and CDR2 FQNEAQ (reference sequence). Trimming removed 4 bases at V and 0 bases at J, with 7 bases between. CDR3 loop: CASSSQSSYNSPLHF. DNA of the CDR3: TGTGCCAGCAGCTCGCAGAGCTCCTATAATTCACCCCTCCACTTT.

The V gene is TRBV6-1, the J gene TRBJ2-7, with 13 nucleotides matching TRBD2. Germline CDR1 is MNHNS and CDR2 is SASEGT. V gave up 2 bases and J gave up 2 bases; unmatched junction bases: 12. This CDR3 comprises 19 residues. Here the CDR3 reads CASSETGLTSGRTPYEQYF. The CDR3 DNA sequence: TGTGCCAGCAGTGAAACCGGCCTGACTAGCGGGAGGACACCCTACGAGCAGTACTTC.

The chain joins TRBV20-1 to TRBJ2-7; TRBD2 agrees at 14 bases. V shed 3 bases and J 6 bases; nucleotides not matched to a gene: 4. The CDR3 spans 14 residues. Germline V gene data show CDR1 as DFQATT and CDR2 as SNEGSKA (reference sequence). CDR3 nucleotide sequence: TGCAGTGCTAGGCCGGGACTAGCGGGAGTCGAGCAGTACTTC. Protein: CSARPGLAGVEQYF.